Shown below are 29 T cell receptor beta chains from a single sample sequenced in a study of identical twins. A single record per CDR3 protein comes from TCRdb applying MiXCR to the 5' RACE reads. Of about 460,000 distinct CDR3 sequences in the sample, 13% to 15% were seen once. This sample was shared with a second study, whose subject was yellow fever vaccine responses in identical twins.

Sequenced input: CD4+ T cells sorted from blood. Every receptor here comes from a woman aged 18-30 years in good health.

This clonotype was counted only a few times. V usage is TRBV12-3 or TRBV12-4 and J usage is TRBJ2-2; no clear D gene. With 3 bases removed from V and 4 bases from J, the gap between germline ends came to 6 bases. This CDR3 has 13 residues. The CDR3 coding sequence is TGTGCCAGCAGTTTCCAACTCACCGGGGAGCTGTTTTTT. Translating it yields CASSFQLTGELFF.

The rearrangement uses TRBV7-9 and TRBJ2-1; D is uncertain. The CDR3 runs 12 residues. Trimming took off 6 bases at V and 6 bases at J, with 9 bases between the two ends. Germline V gives CDR1 SEHNR, CDR2 FQNEAQ (reference sequence). CDR3 protein: CASSFLLNEQFF. The CDR3 DNA reads as TGTGCCAGCAGTTTTTTGCTCAATGAGCAGTTCTTC. Combining the CDR3 with reference TRBV7-9 and TRBJ2-1 gives the whole variable domain DTGVSQNPRHKITKRGQNVTFRCDPISEHNRLYWYRQTLGQGPEFLTYFQNEAQLEKSRLLSDRFSAERPKGSFSTLEIQRTEQGDSAMYLCASSFLLNEQFFGPGTRLTVL.

The sample holds a few counts of this clonotype. The chain joins TRBV29-1 to TRBJ1-4, with 7 bases lining up with TRBD1. The CDR3 covers 14 residues. CDR1 is SQVTM, CDR2 ANQGSEA, per germline. With V trimmed by 8 bases and J by 7 bases, 13 bases remained unmatched. In DNA, the CDR3 is TGCAGCTTTTCCCGGACAGGTCTATTTGAAAAACTGTTTTTT. Translation gives CSFSRTGLFEKLFF.

The chain carries TRBV5-1 and TRBJ1-6; 7 bases map to TRBD1. V lost 4 bases to trimming and J lost 8 bases; unmatched junction nucleotides: 12. This CDR3 contains 16 residues. The germline gives CDR1 SGHRS, CDR2 YFSETQ. The CDR3 protein is CASSARETGMYSPLHF. The CDR3 DNA reads as TGCGCCAGCAGCGCGAGAGAGACAGGGATGTATTCACCCCTCCACTTT.

This clonotype was counted only a few times. The chain has TRBV5-8 and TRBJ1-2; TRBD1 is a possible D gene (5 bases). Germline lookup yields CDR1 SGHTS and CDR2 YDEGEE. The CDR3 covers 13 residues. The ends were cut back, 4 bases at V and 2 bases at J, with 9 bases in the middle. In nucleotides, the CDR3 is TGTGCCAGCAGCAGGGCAGGGAACTATGGCTACACCTTC. Translation: CASSRAGNYGYTF.

This clonotype was recorded only once. The chain links TRBV28 to TRBJ2-7; D is possibly TRBD1 (6 bases). The CDR3 covers 14 residues. The V gene lost 7 bases and the J gene lost 0 bases, with 13 bases spanning the gap. The germline V gene has CDR1 MDHEN and CDR2 SYDVKM. In DNA form, the CDR3 reads TGTGCCAGCATCCCGGGACATAGCTCCTACGAGCAGTACTTC. Its protein product is CASIPGHSSYEQYF.

V is TRBV6-4 and J is TRBJ2-7; no reliable D call. CDR1 is MRHNA and CDR2 is SNTAGT in the germline V gene. The CDR3 is made up of 14 amino acids. The germline V and J ends were trimmed by 1 base and 1 base, with 8 bases remaining between them. CDR3 protein: CASSDLKGSYEQYF. The CDR3 coding sequence is TGTGCCAGCAGTGACTTAAAGGGTTCCTACGAGCAGTACTTC.

This sequence joins TRBV7-6 and TRBJ2-3, with a tentative D call TRBD1 (5 bases). V shed 3 bases and J shed 4 bases, with 11 bases lying between them. The CDR3 runs 14 residues. The germline gives CDR1 SGHVS, CDR2 FNYEAQ. CDR3 sequence reads: CASSFSGLADTQYF. CDR3 nucleotide sequence: TGTGCCAGCAGCTTCTCAGGGCTTGCAGATACGCAGTATTTT.

The chain combines TRBV5-4 with TRBJ2-4, with 14 bases aligning to TRBD2. Trimming at V came to 3 bases and at J to 0 bases, leaving 8 bases not matched to a gene. The CDR3 has 19 amino acids. Germline loops: CDR1 SGHNT, CDR2 YYREEE (reference sequence). CDR3 in DNA: TGTGCCAGCAGCTCGACTAGCGGGAGGGTAGGGGAAGCCAAAAACATTCAGTACTTC. This codes for CASSSTSGRVGEAKNIQYF.

This clonotype was observed at least ten times. The CDR3, as DNA: TGTGCCAGCAGCTCCTCTTCTATGACCCGGGGAAACATTCAGTACTTC. Protein sequence: CASSSSSMTRGNIQYF. The V call is TRBV12-3 or TRBV12-4, the J call TRBJ2-4; the D gene is possibly TRBD2 (5 bases). The CDR3 sequence is 16 residues long. Trimming removed 6 bases at V and 6 bases at J, with 21 bases between.

The chain is built from TRBV27 and TRBJ1-4; the D gene is possibly TRBD1 (6 bases). V gave up 4 bases and J gave up 8 bases, with 14 bases separating them. Germline CDR1 is MNHEY and CDR2 is SMNVEV (reference sequence). The CDR3 totals 14 residues. In DNA form, the CDR3 reads TGTGCCAGCAGTTACAGGGAGAGTACCGAAAAACTGTTTTTT. As protein: CASSYRESTEKLFF. The full variable domain, in which reference TRBV27 and TRBJ1-4 provide the parts outside the CDR3, is EAQVTQNPRYLITVTGKKLTVTCSQNMNHEYMSWYRQDPGLGLRQIYYSMNVEVTDKGDVPEGYKVSRKEKRNFPLILESPSPNQTSLYFCASSYRESTEKLFFGSGTQLSVL.

This clonotype was observed a handful of times. The rearrangement uses TRBV3-1 and TRBJ2-3, with 8 bases fitting TRBD2. The germline gives CDR1 LGHDT, CDR2 YNNKEL (reference sequence). This CDR3 is 17 amino acids long. The V and J ends lost 1 base and 6 bases, in that order; junction bases with no gene match: 12. For the CDR3, the DNA is TGTGCCAGCAGCCAAGCCGTCGGGCGGGGGGCGTTGGATACGCAGTATTTT. Its translation: CASSQAVGRGALDTQYF.

This clonotype was observed a few times. The CDR3 sequence is CASSRTATQETQYF. Here the CDR3 DNA reads TGTGCCAGCAGTCGGACAGCCACACAAGAGACCCAGTACTTC. The V call is TRBV12-3 or TRBV12-4, the J call TRBJ2-5; TRBD1 might be the D (6 bases). This CDR3 is built from 14 residues. The V and J ends lost 5 bases and 2 bases respectively, with 12 bases between them.

The table lists this clonotype with a few counts. This chain joins TRBV5-1 and TRBJ2-3, with D tentatively TRBD1 (5 bases). CDR3 length equals 15 residues. Germline CDR1 and CDR2: SGHRS and YFSETQ. Trimming pared 4 bases from V and 0 bases from J, leaving 12 bases between. CDR3 amino acids: CASSPLGLSTDTQYF. In nucleotides, the CDR3 is TGCGCCAGCAGCCCCCTGGGGCTGAGCACAGATACGCAGTATTTT. The variable domain in full, with the rest retrieved from reference TRBV5-1 and TRBJ2-3, is KAGVTQTPRYLIKTRGQQVTLSCSPISGHRSVSWYQQTPGQGLQFLFEYFSETQRNKGNFPGRFSGRQFSNSRSEMNVSTLELGDSALYLCASSPLGLSTDTQYFGPGTRLTVL.

The V gene is TRBV12-3 or TRBV12-4, the J gene TRBJ1-6; no reliable D call. The CDR3 runs 15 residues. V lost 6 bases and J lost 0, with 9 bases in between. This CDR3 is CASRDRSSYNSPLHF. CDR3 sequence (DNA): TGTGCCAGCAGGGACCGGAGCTCCTATAATTCACCCCTCCACTTT.

V is TRBV6-1 and J is TRBJ2-1; no reliable D call. Looked up from germline, CDR1 is MNHNS and CDR2 is SASEGT. CDR3 length equals 13 residues. The V gene lost 6 bases and the J gene lost 10 bases, with 16 bases spanning the gap. Here the CDR3 DNA reads TGTGCCAGCAGCGCTGAGCGTGACTTAGAGCAGTTCTTC. It encodes CASSAERDLEQFF.

This clonotype was counted between two and nine times. The V gene is TRBV6-2 or TRBV6-3, the J gene TRBJ2-2; no definite D call. CDR1 and CDR2 (germline): MNHEY, SVGEGT. The V end was cut by 2 bases, the J end by 2 bases, with 12 bases between. The CDR3 consists of 16 residues. The CDR3 sequence is CASSYPRATNTGELFF. CDR3 bases: TGTGCCAGCAGTTACCCCCGGGCCACCAACACCGGGGAGCTGTTTTTT.

This rearrangement joins TRBV18 to TRBJ2-1; tentatively, D is TRBD2 (5 bases). CDR3 length equals 16 residues. Germline lookup yields CDR1 KGHSH and CDR2 LQKENI. Trimming took 4 bases from V and 6 from J, leaving 19 bases between them. The CDR3 sequence: CASSLPSGSVGNEQFF. CDR3 sequence (DNA): TGTGCCAGCTCACTACCTAGTGGGAGCGTAGGCAATGAGCAGTTCTTC.

This clonotype has only a few counts. The genes are TRBV20-1 and TRBJ2-7, with 9 bases lining up with TRBD2. Losses at the gene ends were 5 bases for V and 3 bases for J; bases not matched to a gene: 5. Germline V gives CDR1 DFQATT, CDR2 SNEGSKA (reference sequence). The CDR3 is 13 residues long. This chain's CDR3 is CSAPLAGVYEQYF. The CDR3 DNA follows: TGCAGTGCTCCCTTAGCGGGGGTCTACGAGCAGTACTTC.

This clonotype came up a few times. This chain connects TRBV6-2 or TRBV6-3 to TRBJ2-1, with 11 bases identical to TRBD2. Unmatched junction bases numbered 10, after V lost 2 bases and J lost 7 bases. Germline V gene data show CDR1 as MNHEY and CDR2 as SVGEGT. CDR3 length equals 17 residues. CDR3 amino acids: CASSYHLTSGVENEQFF. DNA for the CDR3: TGTGCCAGCAGTTACCATCTGACTAGCGGGGTTGAGAATGAGCAGTTCTTC.

This chain links TRBV12-3 or TRBV12-4 with TRBJ2-3; 9 bases line up with TRBD2. CDR3 length: 16 residues. Trimming cost V 5 bases and J 3 bases; bases outside gene matches: 9. The CDR3 DNA is TGTGCCAGCAGTCTAGGCGGGGGGGCCCGGACAGATACGCAGTATTTT. Protein product: CASSLGGGARTDTQYF.

The chain couples TRBV5-1 to TRBJ1-4; 7 bases are a match to TRBD1. The germline V gene has CDR1 SGHRS and CDR2 YFSETQ. The CDR3 loop spans 16 amino acids. With 0 bases clipped from V and 3 bases from J, the junction kept 5 bases outside the gene matches. The CDR3 spells CASSLGTGESNEKLFF. CDR3 DNA sequence: TGCGCCAGCAGCTTGGGCACAGGGGAATCTAATGAAAAACTGTTTTTT.

This clonotype was detected a few times. The V and J genes are TRBV9 and TRBJ2-2, with 7 bases aligning to TRBD2. The CDR3 spans 14 residues. V shed 3 bases and J 5 bases; nucleotides not matched to a gene: 4. Germline V gene lookup returns CDR1 SGDLS and CDR2 YYNGEE. In DNA, the CDR3 is TGTGCCAGCAGCGGCAGGGAGGGTACCGGGGAGCTGTTTTTT. Its protein product is CASSGREGTGELFF.

CDR3 sequence (DNA): TGCGCCAGCAGCTTGCGGGGGCCCCCAGAGACCCAGTACTTC. This translates into CASSLRGPPETQYF. The gene calls are TRBV5-1 and TRBJ2-5; the D call may be TRBD1 or TRBD2 (6 bases each). V lost 1 base and J 4 bases, leaving 11 bases between the germline ends. There are 14 residues in the CDR3. Germline loops: CDR1 SGHRS, CDR2 YFSETQ. The whole variable domain, remainder taken from reference TRBV5-1 and TRBJ2-5, is KAGVTQTPRYLIKTRGQQVTLSCSPISGHRSVSWYQQTPGQGLQFLFEYFSETQRNKGNFPGRFSGRQFSNSRSEMNVSTLELGDSALYLCASSLRGPPETQYFGPGTRLLVL.

CDR3 sequence reads: CASSLPPPGELFF. CDR3 DNA: TGTGCCAGCAGCTTGCCTCCCCCCGGGGAGCTGTTTTTT. V and J are TRBV5-5 and TRBJ2-2; D not resolved. V was cut by 1 base and J by 6 bases, with 7 bases left in between. This CDR3 has 13 residues. In germline, CDR1 is SGHKS, CDR2 YYEKEE (reference sequence).

This clonotype was counted at least ten times. This chain connects TRBV4-1 to TRBJ1-5; D is unresolved. Between the trimmed V and J ends, which lost 4 bases and 2 bases, there was a span of 9 bases. Germline V gene data show CDR1 as MGHRA and CDR2 as YSYEKL. The CDR3 contains 14 residues. Written as DNA, the CDR3 is TGCGCCAGCAGCCCAGTGCTGGGCAATCAGCCCCAGCATTTT. It codes for CASSPVLGNQPQHF.

This clonotype was found a few times. CDR3 DNA: TGTGCCATCAGTGAGCCCGGGGAGGGTCAGCCCCAGCATTTT. Its translation: CAISEPGEGQPQHF. This chain joins TRBV10-3 and TRBJ1-5, with D unresolved. The CDR3 has 14 residues. The V gene's germline CDR1 is ENHRY and CDR2 SYGVKD. V was pared by 2 bases and J by 6 bases, with 11 bases between.

The chain joins TRBV3-1 to TRBJ1-1, with a weak D call TRBD1 (5 bases). The germline V gene encodes CDR1 LGHDT and CDR2 YNNKEL (reference sequence). CDR3 length: 13 residues. With 3 bases removed from V and 6 bases from J, the gap between germline ends came to 11 bases. This CDR3 reads CASSHPGRAEAFF. The CDR3 DNA reads as TGTGCCAGCAGCCACCCAGGGAGGGCTGAAGCTTTCTTT.

The V call is TRBV10-3, the J call TRBJ2-1, with 10 bases aligning to TRBD2. Germline CDR1 ENHRY, CDR2 SYGVKD. This CDR3 is 15 amino acids long. The trim removed 0 bases at V and 9 bases at J, leaving 5 bases unmatched. The CDR3 region is CAISESASGSSEQFF. Written as DNA, the CDR3 is TGTGCCATCAGTGAGTCTGCTAGCGGGAGTAGTGAGCAGTTCTTC.